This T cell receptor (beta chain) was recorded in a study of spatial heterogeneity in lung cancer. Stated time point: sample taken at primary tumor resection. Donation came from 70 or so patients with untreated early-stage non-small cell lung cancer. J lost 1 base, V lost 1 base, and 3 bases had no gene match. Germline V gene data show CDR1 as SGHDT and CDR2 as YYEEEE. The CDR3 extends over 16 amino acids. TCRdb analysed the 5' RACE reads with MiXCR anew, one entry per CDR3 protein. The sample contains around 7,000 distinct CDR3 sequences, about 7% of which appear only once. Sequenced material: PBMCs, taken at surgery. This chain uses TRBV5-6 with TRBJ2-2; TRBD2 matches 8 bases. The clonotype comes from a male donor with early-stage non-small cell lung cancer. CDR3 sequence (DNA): TGTGCCAGCAGCTTGCCTAGCGGGTTGAACACCGGGGAGCTGTTTTTT. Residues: CASSLPSGLNTGELFF.